The 20 T cell receptor beta chains below come from one sample, sequenced in a study of blood T cell repertoires in COVID-19. Sequenced by immunoSEQ multiplex PCR; TCRdb stores in-frame clones only, minus some. The repertoire holds about 300,000 clones, with nearly 90% as singletons. The sequencing sample was made of PBMCs or T cells enriched from blood (not recorded which). The receptor source for this set is a young woman who had recovered from COVID-19.

The sample holds one count of this clone. The chain recombines TRBV6-1 with TRBJ1-6, with no clear D. Germline lookup yields CDR1 MNHNS and CDR2 SASEGT. This CDR3 is built from 14 residues. The V and J ends lost 2 bases and 7 bases respectively, with 9 bases between them. Written as DNA, the CDR3 is TGTGCCAGCAGTGAATTTAACAGCAATTCACCCCTCCACTTT. Amino acid sequence: CASSEFNSNSPLHF.

This rearrangement joins TRBV13 to TRBJ1-1; D possibly corresponds to TRBD1 (6 bases). Looked up from germline, CDR1 is PRHDT and CDR2 is FYEKMQ (reference sequence). CDR3 length: 15 amino acids. V dropped 5 bases and J dropped 6 bases, with 19 bases sitting between them. For the CDR3, the DNA is TGTGCCAGCAGCCCACAGGGCTTGGGGATTCCTGAAGCTTTCTTT. Protein: CASSPQGLGIPEAFF. Complete variable domain (other parts from reference TRBV13 and TRBJ1-1): AAGVIQSPRHLIKEKRETATLKCYPIPRHDTVYWYQQGPGQDPQFLISFYEKMQSDKGSIPDRFSAQQFSDYHSELNMSSLELGDSALYFCASSPQGLGIPEAFFGQGTRLTVV.

In its sample, this clone was seen a few times. The gene calls are TRBV5-4 and TRBJ1-5, with D perhaps matching TRBD1 (5 bases). CDR1 is SGHNT and CDR2 is YYREEE in the germline V gene (reference sequence). CDR3 size: 15 residues. V lost 0 bases and J lost 4, with 11 bases in between. CDR3 DNA sequence: TGTGCCAGCAGCTTGGAGCCAGGGCAGAATCAGCCCCAGCATTTT. The encoded protein is CASSLEPGQNQPQHF. Looking up the rest from reference TRBV5-4 and TRBJ1-5 gives the full variable domain: ETGVTQSPTHLIKTRGQQVTLRCSSQSGHNTVSWYQQALGQGPQFIFQYYREEENGRGNFPPRFSGLQFPNYSSELNVNALELDDSALYLCASSLEPGQNQPQHFGDGTRLSIL.

The V gene is TRBV6-5, the J gene TRBJ1-6, with 7 bases aligning to TRBD1. The CDR3 totals 15 residues. Germline V gene sequence: CDR1 MNHEY, CDR2 SVGAGI. The junction had 2 bases not matched to a gene; V was cut back by 0 bases and J by 6 bases. CDR3 amino acids: CASSYSAGGNSPLHF. Written as DNA, the CDR3 is TGTGCCAGCAGTTACTCGGCAGGGGGTAATTCACCCCTCCACTTT.

This rearrangement joins TRBV4-1 to TRBJ1-6; D unresolved. Germline CDR1 is MGHRA and CDR2 is YSYEKL. V lost 0 bases, J lost 5 bases, and 8 bases lay in between. CDR3 length: 15 amino acids. The CDR3 DNA follows: TGCGCCAGCAGCCAAGATTGGGCAGATAATTCACCCCTCCACTTT. As protein: CASSQDWADNSPLHF.

This chain links TRBV19 with TRBJ1-2; TRBD1 matches 8 bases. This CDR3 has 15 residues. V gave up 4 bases and J gave up 1 base; unmatched junction bases: 5. CDR1 LNHDA and CDR2 SQIVND come from the germline V gene (reference sequence). The CDR3: CASSKGQENNYGYTF. For the CDR3, the DNA is TGTGCCAGTAGTAAGGGACAGGAGAATAACTATGGCTACACCTTC.

The gene calls are TRBV7-6 and TRBJ1-1; D may be TRBD1 (6 bases). CDR3 length equals 13 residues. Germline V gives CDR1 SGHVS, CDR2 FNYEAQ. V was trimmed by 6 bases and J by 3 bases, leaving 11 bases between them. DNA of the CDR3: TGTGCCAGCAGACGACAGGAGTACACTGAAGCTTTCTTT. This translates into CASRRQEYTEAFF.

The chain has TRBV15 and TRBJ1-5; the D gene is possibly TRBD1 (5 bases). The CDR3 spans 13 residues. Trimming stripped 8 bases from V and 4 bases from J, with 12 bases between. Germline V gene sequence: CDR1 LNHNV, CDR2 YYDKDF (reference sequence). This CDR3 reads CATGAGQNQPQHF. The CDR3 DNA reads TGTGCCACCGGGGCCGGTCAGAATCAGCCCCAGCATTTT. Full variable domain (missing parts from reference TRBV15 and TRBJ1-5): DAMVIQNPRYQVTQFGKPVTLSCSQTLNHNVMYWYQQKSSQAPKLLFHYYDKDFNNEADTPDNFQSRRPNTSFCFLDIRSPGLGDTAMYLCATGAGQNQPQHFGDGTRLSIL.

The DNA for the CDR3 is TGTGCCAGCAGCCAAGATAGGCCCCCGCGGGGCTATGGCTACACCTTC. The encoded protein is CASSQDRPPRGYGYTF. The V gene is TRBV3-1 (or the pseudogene TRBV3-2), the J gene TRBJ1-2; D gene uncertain. Trimming removed 0 bases from V and 4 bases from J, with 15 bases in between. The CDR3 length is 16 residues. CDR1 and CDR2 (germline): LGHDT, YNNKEL (reference sequence).

The CDR3 DNA follows: TGTGCCTGGAGTATGAGAACGGGCGGGGAAGCTTTCTTT. Amino acid sequence: CAWSMRTGGEAFF. V is TRBV30 and J is TRBJ1-1; D unclear. The CDR3 covers 13 residues. Looked up from germline, CDR1 is GTSNPN and CDR2 is SVGIG (reference sequence). V gave up 2 bases and J gave up 8 bases, with 15 bases separating them.

This clone was seen a few times. V usage is TRBV27 and J usage is TRBJ1-2; D ambiguous. There are 14 residues in the CDR3. Germline CDR1 and CDR2: MNHEY and SMNVEV (reference sequence). V was cut by 2 bases and J by 7 bases, with 14 bases left in between. The CDR3 DNA follows: TGTGCCAGCAGTTTAATAGGGAGCCCTGGTGGCTACACCTTC. Translated, it gives CASSLIGSPGGYTF.

V gene TRBV6-1 combines with J gene TRBJ1-2, with D hard to call. This CDR3 is 15 amino acids long. V was clipped by 0 bases and J by 0 bases, with 8 bases between them. CDR1 is MNHNS and CDR2 is SASEGT in the germline V gene. The CDR3 here is CASSEAQRANYGYTF. The CDR3 DNA sequence: TGTGCCAGCAGTGAAGCGCAAAGAGCTAACTATGGCTACACCTTC.

This sequence joins TRBV12-3 or TRBV12-4 and TRBJ1-5, with TRBD1 as a possible D gene (6 bases). Trimming cost V 6 bases and J 7 bases, with 10 bases left between them. The CDR3 is 12 residues long. CDR3 coding DNA: TGTGCCAGCAGGCTACAGGGCCAGCCCCAGCATTTT. Its protein product is CASRLQGQPQHF.

This rearrangement joins TRBV19 to TRBJ1-3, with TRBD1 as a possible D gene (6 bases). V lost 6 bases and J 2 bases, leaving 14 bases between the germline ends. Germline V gene sequence: CDR1 LNHDA, CDR2 SQIVND (reference sequence). This CDR3 region has 15 residues. The CDR3 DNA reads as TGTGCCAGTAGGGGGGCCGGGGATCCTGGAAACACCATATATTTT. The encoded protein is CASRGAGDPGNTIYF.

The chain recombines TRBV3-1 (or the pseudogene TRBV3-2) with TRBJ2-5; 7 nucleotides line up with TRBD2. This CDR3 has 16 residues. V gave up 1 base and J gave up 7 bases; unmatched junction bases: 12. Germline CDR1 and CDR2: LGHDT and YNNKEL (reference sequence). The CDR3 loop reads CASSQGRPVREVTQYF. CDR3 DNA sequence: TGTGCCAGCAGCCAAGGCAGGCCCGTTCGGGAGGTGACCCAGTACTTC.

The rearrangement uses TRBV2 and TRBJ1-5, with TRBD1 as a possible D gene (5 bases). V lost 6 bases, J lost 6 bases, and 21 bases lay in between. CDR3 length: 16 amino acids. CDR1 is SNHLY and CDR2 is FYNNEI in the germline V gene. This CDR3 is CASSDATGGKGQPQHF. For the CDR3, the DNA is TGTGCCAGCAGCGACGCCACGGGGGGTAAGGGTCAGCCCCAGCATTTT.

This clone was seen more than once but under ten times. The J gene is TRBJ1-6, the V gene TRBV6-1, with D tentatively TRBD1 (5 bases). The CDR3 has 13 amino acids. Germline V gene data show CDR1 as MNHNS and CDR2 as SASEGT. V shed 3 bases and J shed 12 bases, with 12 bases lying between them. CDR3 sequence: CASSDRGTLPLHF. The CDR3 DNA sequence: TGTGCCAGCAGTGATCGGGGGACTCTACCCCTCCACTTT.

This clone has more than one count but fewer than ten. The V gene is TRBV27, the J gene TRBJ2-2; 9 bases match TRBD1. This CDR3 has 15 amino acids. V gave up 7 bases and J gave up 7 bases; unmatched junction bases: 10. The germline V gene has CDR1 MNHEY and CDR2 SMNVEV (reference sequence). This chain's CDR3 is CASTSGTGIDGELFF. Here the CDR3 DNA reads TGTGCCAGCACCTCCGGGACAGGGATCGACGGGGAGCTGTTTTTT.

The V call is TRBV10-1, the J call TRBJ1-1, with a tentative D call TRBD1 (6 bases). Germline CDR1 is WNHNN and CDR2 is SYGVQD (reference sequence). The V end was cut by 2 bases, the J end by 5 bases, with 9 bases between. The CDR3 length is 13 residues. CDR3 sequence reads: CASSEGRGTEAFF. Here the CDR3 DNA reads TGCGCCAGCAGTGAGGGAAGGGGGACTGAAGCTTTCTTT.

The V and J genes are TRBV6-1 and TRBJ2-3; D is ambiguous. Germline V gene data show CDR1 as MNHNS and CDR2 as SASEGT. Trimming left V 2 bases short and J 7 bases short, with 10 bases between. This CDR3 region has 13 residues. In nucleotides, the CDR3 is TGTGCCAGCAGTGAAATTGGTCTAAATACGCAGTATTTT. This codes for CASSEIGLNTQYF.